This T cell receptor (beta chain) came from a study of cytomegalovirus exposure and HLA in healthy donors. About the study: The roughly 100 million unique TCR beta sequences, from about 179 million T cells, were found by an earlier analysis.

PCR employed 60 Vbeta and 13 Jbeta primers. Repertoires were generated with immunoSEQ multiplex PCR, while TCRdb's copy carries only in-frame clones and drops some. The sample has about 170,000 clones, about 75% seen once; the top ten hold more than 0.75%. The germline V and J ends were trimmed by 0 bases and 0 bases, with 4 bases remaining between them. Germline V gene sequence: CDR1 SGHKS, CDR2 YYEKEE (reference sequence). The CDR3 totals 14 residues. Findings of the study overall: Investigators reported 164 TCR beta chains as tied to cytomegalovirus. Reported performance of the classifier showed diagnosis of cytomegalovirus status with high specificity and sensitivity.

Remarks on this clone: Its antigen is still unknown.

This clonotype was sampled from a woman aged 50 to 60 in good health and CMV-seropositive. V is TRBV5-5 and J is TRBJ1-5; no firm D call. The source material was PBMCs. The CDR3 here is CASSLDSSNQPQHF. CDR3 bases: TGTGCCAGCAGCTTGGACAGTAGCAATCAGCCCCAGCATTTT.